The TCR beta chain under discussion was sequenced for a study of T-cell reconstitution after alpha-beta-depleted transplantation in children (dated by TCRdb to about 2016). Study-wide context: Using TCR repertoire profiling, the study quantitatively followed how T-cell immune reconstitution unfolded in children after TCRalphabeta/CD19-depleted allogeneic hematopoietic cell transplantation. On the study overall, not on this receptor specifically: Apparently early alphabetaT-cell count recovery about two months after transplant reportedly relied on only several hundred rapidly expanded clones derived from non-depleted graft cells. The frequencies of hyperexpanded clones fell over the following months, and after one year, T-cell counts and TCRbeta diversity were mostly attributed to newly produced T cells. In some patients, high TCRbeta diversity at day 60 was attributed to recipient T cells and intrathymic progenitors that had survived conditioning.

The meaning of the sample's treatment or condition label: allogeneic hematopoietic cell transplantation with graft depleted of TCRalphabeta T cells and CD19 B cells. The children who served as transplant recipients had been given grafts of TCRalphabeta/CD19-depleted allogeneic hematopoietic cells. The germline ends are 19 bases apart after V is trimmed by 9 bases and J by 7 bases. From the cysteine up to the phenylalanine, the CDR3 has a length of 14 residues. Only the CDR3 region is kept as DNA, spanning 42 bases read in frame from base 1. The library came from PCR. Sequencing used an Illumina HiSeq 2500. TCR library preparation used molecular barcoding, with unique molecular identifiers applied to normalize quantification of the TCRbeta repertoire. Clones were called with MiXCR by TCRdb after fastp trimmed the public reads at Q25, and only in-frame beta chains were retained. Rows merge per CDR3 protein into single entries with the most common DNA and genes. This sample holds 450,000 to 600,000 distinct CDR3 sequences; approximately 12% were observed only once. Of the sample, 2.2% falls within the top ten clones.

As for this clonotype: Its antigen specificity is not known. Base qualities are not recorded, but no much larger clone differs from it by a single base.

The material was PBMCs, mostly from graft donor cells, obtained 360 days after TCRalphabeta/CD19-depleted stem cell transplant. The chain was built from TRBV12-3 or TRBV12-4 and TRBJ2-1; too little of a D gene remains to name it. The clonotype originates from a male patient younger than 18 who had a stem cell transplant for acute myeloid leukemia, so the T cells may come from the graft donor. The DNA is TGTGCCAGTGCGGTAACTAACGGTGGGAATGAGCAGTTCTTC. Its protein reads: CASAVTNGGNEQFF.